This T cell receptor beta chain is drawn from a study of PD-L1 blockade in urothelial cancer. As for the study in general: Males with bladder-origin urothelial cancer constituted about 85% of the roughly 30 patients. Among blood samples, the median T cell count was some 140,000.

Time point indicated: pretreatment peripheral blood. General observations from the study: Below-median pretreatment blood TCR clonality was associated with improved progression-free and overall survival.

As regards this clone: Its antigen is unidentified.

TCR analog templates of synthetic origin were spiked into each PCR. Method: immunoSEQ multiplex PCR; TCRdb's copy keeps in-frame clones and lacks some. The sample lists about 87,000 clones, over 80% occurring once. Trimming took 5 bases from V and 2 from J; bases not matched to a gene: 4. The length of the CDR3 is 14 residues. Per the germline V gene, CDR1 is SGHNT and CDR2 is YENEEA. V is TRBV11-3 and J is TRBJ1-1; 8 bases align to TRBD1. Sequences were derived from PBMCs, sampled around atezolizumab (anti-PD-L1) treatment. This clonotype was sampled from a man between 60 and 70 years old with urothelial cancer. Here the CDR3 DNA reads TGTGCCAGCAGCGTAGGGACAGGCAACACTGAAGCTTTCTTT. Translation gives CASSVGTGNTEAFF. Full variable domain (outside the CDR3, taken from reference TRBV11-3 and TRBJ1-1): EAGVVQSPRYKIIEKKQPVAFWCNPISGHNTLYWYLQNLGQGPELLIRYENEEAVDDSQLPKDRFSAERLKGVDSTLKIQPAELGDSAVYLCASSVGTGNTEAFFGQGTRLTVV.